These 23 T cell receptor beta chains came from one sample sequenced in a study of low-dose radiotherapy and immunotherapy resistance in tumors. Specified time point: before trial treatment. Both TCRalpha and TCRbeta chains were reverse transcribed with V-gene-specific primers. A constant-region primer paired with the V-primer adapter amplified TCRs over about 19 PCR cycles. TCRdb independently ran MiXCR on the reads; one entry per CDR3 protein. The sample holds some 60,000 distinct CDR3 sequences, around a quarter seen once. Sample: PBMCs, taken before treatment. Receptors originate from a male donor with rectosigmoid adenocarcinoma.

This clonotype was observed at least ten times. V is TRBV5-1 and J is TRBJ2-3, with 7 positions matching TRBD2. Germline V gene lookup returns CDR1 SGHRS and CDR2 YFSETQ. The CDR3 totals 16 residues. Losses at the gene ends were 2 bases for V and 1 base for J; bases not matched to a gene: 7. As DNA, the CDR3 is TGCGCCAGCAGCTTTCCAAGGGAGGGAGGCACAGATACGCAGTATTTT. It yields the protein CASSFPREGGTDTQYF. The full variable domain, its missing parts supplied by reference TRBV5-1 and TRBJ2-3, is KAGVTQTPRYLIKTRGQQVTLSCSPISGHRSVSWYQQTPGQGLQFLFEYFSETQRNKGNFPGRFSGRQFSNSRSEMNVSTLELGDSALYLCASSFPREGGTDTQYFGPGTRLTVL.

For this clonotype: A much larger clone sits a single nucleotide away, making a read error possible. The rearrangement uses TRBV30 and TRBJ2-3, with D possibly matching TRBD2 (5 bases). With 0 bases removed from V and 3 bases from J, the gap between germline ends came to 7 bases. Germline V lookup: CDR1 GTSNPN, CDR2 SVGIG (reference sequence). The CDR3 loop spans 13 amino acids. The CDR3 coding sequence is TGTGCCTGGAGTGTACGAGGGACAGATACGCAGTATTTT. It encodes CAWSVRGTDTQYF.

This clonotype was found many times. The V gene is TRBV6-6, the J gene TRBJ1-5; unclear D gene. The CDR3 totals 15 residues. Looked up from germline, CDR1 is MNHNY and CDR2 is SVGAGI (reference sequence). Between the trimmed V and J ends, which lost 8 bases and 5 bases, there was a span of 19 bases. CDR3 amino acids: CASRPTGGRDQPQHF. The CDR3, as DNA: TGTGCCAGCCGCCCGACGGGAGGTCGGGATCAGCCCCAGCATTTT.

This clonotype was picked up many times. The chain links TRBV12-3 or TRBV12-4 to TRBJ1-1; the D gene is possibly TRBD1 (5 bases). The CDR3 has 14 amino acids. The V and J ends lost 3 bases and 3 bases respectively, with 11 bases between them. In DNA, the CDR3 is TGTGCCAGCAGTTTTGGGGGAACCTACACTGAAGCTTTCTTT. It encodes CASSFGGTYTEAFF.

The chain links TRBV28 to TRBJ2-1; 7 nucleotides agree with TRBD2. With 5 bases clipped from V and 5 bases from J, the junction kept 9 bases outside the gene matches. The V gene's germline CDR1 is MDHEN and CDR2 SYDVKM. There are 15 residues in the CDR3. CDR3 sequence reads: CASSRPGGGNNEQFF. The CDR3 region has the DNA TGTGCCAGCAGTCGACCGGGGGGTGGAAACAATGAGCAGTTCTTC.

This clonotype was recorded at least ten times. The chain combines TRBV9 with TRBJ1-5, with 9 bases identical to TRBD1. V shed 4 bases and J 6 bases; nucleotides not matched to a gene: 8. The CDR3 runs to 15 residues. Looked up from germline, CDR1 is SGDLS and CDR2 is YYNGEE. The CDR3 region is CASSFGTGIGQPQHF. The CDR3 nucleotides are TGTGCCAGCAGCTTTGGGACAGGGATAGGTCAGCCCCAGCATTTT. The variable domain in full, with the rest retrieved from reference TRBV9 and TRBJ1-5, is DSGVTQTPKHLITATGQRVTLRCSPRSGDLSVYWYQQSLDQGLQFLIQYYNGEERAKGNILERFSAQQFPDLHSELNLSSLELGDSALYFCASSFGTGIGQPQHFGDGTRLSIL.

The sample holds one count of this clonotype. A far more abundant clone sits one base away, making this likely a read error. The CDR3 loop is CSARDRGSYEQFF. Here the CDR3 DNA reads TGCAGTGCTAGGGACAGGGGGTCCTACGAGCAGTTCTTC. V is TRBV20-1 and J is TRBJ2-1; 10 bases are a match to TRBD1. Germline V gene data show CDR1 as DFQATT and CDR2 as SNEGSKA (reference sequence). The V gene end was trimmed by 3 bases and the J gene end by 10 bases; junction bases not matched to a gene: 6. CDR3 size: 13 residues.

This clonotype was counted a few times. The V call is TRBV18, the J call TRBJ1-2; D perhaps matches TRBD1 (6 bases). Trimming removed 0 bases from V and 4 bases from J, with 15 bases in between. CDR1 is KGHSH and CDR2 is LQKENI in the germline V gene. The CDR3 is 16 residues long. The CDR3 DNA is TGTGCCAGCTCACCACCGGTTTGGGGGCAAGGCTATGGCTACACCTTC. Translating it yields CASSPPVWGQGYGYTF.

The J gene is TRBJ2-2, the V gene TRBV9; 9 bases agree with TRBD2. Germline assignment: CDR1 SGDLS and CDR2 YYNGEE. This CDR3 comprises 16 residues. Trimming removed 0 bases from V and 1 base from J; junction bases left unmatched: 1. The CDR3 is CASSVGLAVNTGELFF. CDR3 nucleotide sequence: TGTGCCAGCAGCGTAGGACTAGCGGTGAACACCGGGGAGCTGTTTTTT.

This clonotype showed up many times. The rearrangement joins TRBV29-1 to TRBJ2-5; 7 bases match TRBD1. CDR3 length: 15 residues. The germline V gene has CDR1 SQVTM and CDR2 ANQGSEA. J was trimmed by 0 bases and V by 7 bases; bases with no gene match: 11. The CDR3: CSARGDRTYQETQYF. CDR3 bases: TGCAGCGCCCGAGGGGACAGAACGTACCAAGAGACCCAGTACTTC.

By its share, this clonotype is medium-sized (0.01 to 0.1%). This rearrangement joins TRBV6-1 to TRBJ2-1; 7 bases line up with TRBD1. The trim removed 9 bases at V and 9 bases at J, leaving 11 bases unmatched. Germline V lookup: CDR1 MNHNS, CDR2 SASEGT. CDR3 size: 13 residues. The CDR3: CASTGQVGSEQFF. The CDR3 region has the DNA TGTGCCAGTACCGGACAGGTGGGAAGTGAGCAGTTCTTC.

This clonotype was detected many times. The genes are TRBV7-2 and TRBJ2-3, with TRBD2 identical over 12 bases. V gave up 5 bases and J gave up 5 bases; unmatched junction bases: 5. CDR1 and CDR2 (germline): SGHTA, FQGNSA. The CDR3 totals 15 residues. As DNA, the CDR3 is TGTGCCAGCAGCCCCGGACTAGCGGGGATAGATACGCAGTATTTT. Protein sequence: CASSPGLAGIDTQYF.

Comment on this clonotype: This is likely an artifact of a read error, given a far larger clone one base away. The CDR3 spells CASSSRTEETQYF. The CDR3 bases are TGTGCCAGCAGTTCCCGGACTGAGGAGACCCAGTACTTC. The chain links TRBV28 to TRBJ2-5, with TRBD2 as a possible D gene (5 bases). The CDR3 is 13 residues long. V lost 4 bases to trimming and J lost 5 bases, with 11 bases between them. Germline lookup yields CDR1 MDHEN and CDR2 SYDVKM.

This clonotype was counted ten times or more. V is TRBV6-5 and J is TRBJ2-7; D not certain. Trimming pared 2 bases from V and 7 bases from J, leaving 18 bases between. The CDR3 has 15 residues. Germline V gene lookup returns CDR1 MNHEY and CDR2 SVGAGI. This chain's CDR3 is CASSYGTEPWREQYF. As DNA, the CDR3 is TGTGCCAGCAGTTACGGTACGGAGCCCTGGAGAGAGCAGTACTTC.

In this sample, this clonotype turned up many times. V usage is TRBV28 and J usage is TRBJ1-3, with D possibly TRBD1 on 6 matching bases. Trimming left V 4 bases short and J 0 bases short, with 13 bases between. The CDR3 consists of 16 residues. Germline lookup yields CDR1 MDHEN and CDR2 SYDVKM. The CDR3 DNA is TGTGCCAGCAGTTCCCCCACGACAGGCTCTGGAAACACCATATATTTT. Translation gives CASSSPTTGSGNTIYF.

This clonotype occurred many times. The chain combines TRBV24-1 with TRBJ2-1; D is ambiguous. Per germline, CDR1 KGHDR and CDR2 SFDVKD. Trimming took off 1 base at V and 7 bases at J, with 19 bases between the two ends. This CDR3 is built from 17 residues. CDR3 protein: CATSDFGLARSDNEQFF. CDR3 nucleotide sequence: TGTGCCACCAGTGATTTTGGTTTGGCCAGATCTGATAATGAGCAGTTCTTC.

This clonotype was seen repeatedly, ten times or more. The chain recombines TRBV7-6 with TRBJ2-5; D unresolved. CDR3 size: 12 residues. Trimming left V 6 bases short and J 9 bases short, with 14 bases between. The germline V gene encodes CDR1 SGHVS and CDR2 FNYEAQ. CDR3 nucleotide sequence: TGTGCCAGCAGGTACTACGGAAAGCCCCAGTACTTC. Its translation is CASRYYGKPQYF.

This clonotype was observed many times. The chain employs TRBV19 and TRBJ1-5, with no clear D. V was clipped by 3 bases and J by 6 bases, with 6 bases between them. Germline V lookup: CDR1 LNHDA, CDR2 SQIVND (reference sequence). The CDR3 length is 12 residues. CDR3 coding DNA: TGTGCCAGTAGTATGCTCGGTCAGCCCCAGCATTTT. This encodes CASSMLGQPQHF.

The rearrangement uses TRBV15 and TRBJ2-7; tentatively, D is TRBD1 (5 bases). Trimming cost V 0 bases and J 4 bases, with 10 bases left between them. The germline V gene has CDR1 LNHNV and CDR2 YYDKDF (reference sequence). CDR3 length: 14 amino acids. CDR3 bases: TGTGCCACCAGCAGAGATACAGGCCCATACGAGCAGTACTTC. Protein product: CATSRDTGPYEQYF.

CDR3 nucleotide sequence: TGCAGTGCTTCCGCGCAGGGGGTGGGTATGTCCTACAATGAGCAGTTCTTC. Protein sequence: CSASAQGVGMSYNEQFF. This sequence joins TRBV20-1 and TRBJ2-1, with 7 bases lining up with TRBD1. There are 17 residues in the CDR3. V lost 5 bases to trimming and J lost 1 base; unmatched junction nucleotides: 14. Germline CDR1 and CDR2: DFQATT and SNEGSKA (reference sequence).

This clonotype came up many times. The CDR3 sequence is CASSGGTTNTGELFF. The CDR3 DNA is TGTGCCAGCAGTGGGGGGACAACGAACACCGGGGAGCTGTTTTTT. V usage is TRBV2 and J usage is TRBJ2-2; D might be TRBD1 (6 bases). The V end lost 4 bases, the J end lost 0 bases, and 9 bases lay between the germline ends. Per the germline V gene, CDR1 is SNHLY and CDR2 is FYNNEI. CDR3 size: 15 residues.

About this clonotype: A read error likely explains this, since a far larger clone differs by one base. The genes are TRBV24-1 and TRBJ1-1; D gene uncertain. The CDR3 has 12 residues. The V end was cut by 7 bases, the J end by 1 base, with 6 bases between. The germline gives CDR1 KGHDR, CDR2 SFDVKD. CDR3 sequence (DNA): TGTGCCACCAGCTCAGGGAACACTGAAGCTTTCTTT. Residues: CATSSGNTEAFF.

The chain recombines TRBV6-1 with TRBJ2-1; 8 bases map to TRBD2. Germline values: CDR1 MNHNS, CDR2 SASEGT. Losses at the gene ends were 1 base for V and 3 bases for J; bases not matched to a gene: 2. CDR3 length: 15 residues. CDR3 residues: CASSEGSGIYNEQFF. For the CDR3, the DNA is TGTGCCAGCAGTGAAGGTAGCGGGATCTACAATGAGCAGTTCTTC.